The T cell receptor (beta chain) under discussion was sequenced for a study of CD8+ T cells in alopecia areata (dated by TCRdb to the late 2010s). Broadly, across the study: Treated patients were enrolled in an open-label pilot trial of oral tofacitinib, 5 to 10 mg twice daily, for moderate-to-severe alopecia areata. TCRbeta CDR3 regions were amplified by immunoSEQ multiplex PCR with 35 Vbeta forward and 13 Jbeta reverse primers. Scalp clonality was compared across normal scalp (n=4), patchy alopecia areata scalp (n=8), and alopecia totalis/universalis scalp (n=8). In humans, TCRbeta sequencing was performed on scalp tissue and on sorted CD4+ and CD8+ peripheral blood T cells from healthy controls and from patients with patchy or totalis/universalis alopecia areata. Patients stayed on tofacitinib for 6 to 18 months and then had 6 months of follow-up off drug so that delayed response and recurrence could be assessed. RNA was obtained with the PAXgene miRNA kit for fixed scalp, the miRNeasy kit for PBMCs, and the RNeasy kit for mouse skin. In treated patients, disease severity was measured using the SALT score, which gives the percentage of scalp surface area affected. Biopsies were taken from tofacitinib-treated patients at baseline and again at 4 and 24 weeks into treatment, and several of those patients also had a later scalp biopsy. To study T cell clonal expansion in alopecia areata, the researchers applied high-throughput TCRbeta sequencing to both the C3H/HeJ mouse model and human patients. General findings and caveats noted by the study authors: The treated cohort was small, with a single nonresponder, so links between baseline CD8+ expansion and response need larger studies. Compared with mice, TCR sequences shared between patients were less clear, possibly partly because of HLA diversity across the patient population. Many expanded lesional clones were found to persist in scalp and blood during tofacitinib treatment, and relapse after treatment cessation may be partly explained by this persistence. Tofacitinib significantly lowered scalp clonality and the number of expanded CD8+ clones among the top 100 scalp clones. Compared with normal scalp, lesional scalp had higher clonality and more expanded CD8+ clones, particularly in alopecia totalis/universalis, a pattern that suggests antigenic drive. Unlike mouse skin, which is dominated by gammadelta T cells, normal human skin has resident alphabeta T cells that are also sequenced, and this complicates analysis of the scalp TCR repertoire.

The library was prepared using the immunoSEQ multiplex PCR assay. RNA was extracted from all samples and reverse transcribed into cDNA as template for TCR sequencing. SuperScript III was used to make first-strand cDNA, primed with a 2:1 mix of oligo-dT and random hexamers. Amplification bias was assessed with a synthetic immune receptor repertoire, and residual bias was removed computationally. On the study's bioinformatics: After raw reads were preprocessed to remove errors, the CDR3 was defined following IMGT conventions as running from the conserved cysteine to phenylalanine. Clonality was calculated as 1 minus Shannon entropy normalized by log2 of the number of productive unique TCRs. Whether scalp clones were CD4 or CD8 was inferred by matching scalp TCRbeta sequences against CD4 and CD8 repertoires sorted from blood. The immuneACCESS repertoire file appears here via TCRdb, limited to in-frame rearrangements. These files lack a portion of the clones; in checked studies, under half of the deficit traces to unresolved V genes, and the cause of the others is not known. Clone size and V and J calls were adopted from that table, with D and trimming inferred from the DNA. The sample table lists 150,000 to 200,000 clones, approximately 52% of them with a count of one. The ten largest clones take up roughly 16% of the sample.

The sample's treatment or condition label, in plain terms: oral pan-JAK inhibitor, 5-10 mg twice daily. Lesional scalp punch biopsies and peripheral blood were collected from alopecia areata patients. PBMCs were separated by density centrifugation and stained for CD3, CD4 and CD8, after which CD4+ and CD8+ T cells were sorted on a FACSAria. As concerns this clone: Its antigen is still unknown. The record has no base qualities; no much larger clone is one base away.

V trim: 4 bases; J trim: 5 bases; unmatched bases: 11. The CDR3 numbers 14 residues from cysteine through phenylalanine. The DNA shown is the 42-base CDR3, in frame from base 1. The germline V gene sets CDR1 to SQVTM and CDR2 to ANQGSEA. The rearranged chain carries TRBV29-1 and TRBJ2-7; 7 central bases correspond to TRBD2. This material consisted of CD4+ T cells sorted from blood, taken at roughly week 58, from a patient treated with tofacitinib. The TCR originated in a human donor with alopecia areata. The CDR3 protein sequence reads: CSVAPRDYLHEQYF. The DNA sequence is TGCAGCGTTGCCCCTCGGGACTACCTCCACGAGCAGTACTTC.